A selection of T cell receptor beta chains follows, all from one sample in a study of radiotherapy plus CTLA-4 blockade in lung cancer. Only in-frame clones appear in the TCRdb table, and some are missing; sequencing was by immunoSEQ multiplex PCR. The data show some 49,000 clones, around 83% seen once. The sample in question was peripheral blood, obtained from a patient treated with radiotherapy plus ipilimumab. The receptors were sampled from a human donor with non-small cell lung cancer whose response to radiotherapy plus ipilimumab could not be evaluated. CDR3s include the opening cysteine and the closing phenylalanine or tryptophan. The D gene is left open where the match is weak.

d_gene | v_gene | CDR3aa
TRBD1 | TRBV27 | CASSEDPGQGAYGYTF
TRBD1 | TRBV19 | CASSMGQNYGYTF
TRBD2 | TRBV6-1 | CASSEWTSGIRFF
TRBD2 | TRBV4-3 | CASSQDRYGLAGEQFF
TRBD1 | TRBV11-2 | CATLKGADTEAFF
. | TRBV21-1 | CASSNPSGSSGNTIYF
TRBD1 | TRBV5-1 | CASSSAPVFFGTGNVDTQYF
. | TRBV5-1 | CASSLSSESGELFF
. | TRBV5-1 | CASSLEGPGVGEAFF
. | TRBV4-3 | CASSQADSLNTEAFF
. | TRBV11-2 | CASSILGGANTGELFF
. | TRBV2 | CASSPDRGGFGEQYF
TRBD2 | TRBV4-3 | CASSQVLAGDTTDTQYF
TRBD2 | TRBV9 | CASSKAGRTDTQYF
. | TRBV10-3 | CAISGAGGQGRGYRGANVLTF